The 8 T cell receptor beta chains in this list originate from one sample, sequenced in a study of CD8+ T cells in alopecia areata. Isolated RNA was reverse transcribed into cDNA used as the sequencing template. Clones were sequenced by immunoSEQ multiplex PCR, and TCRdb holds only the in-frame ones, with some missing. The sample includes about 210,000 clones, about 64% seen only once; the top ten take roughly 4.2%. Stated treatment: oral pan-JAK inhibitor, 5-10 mg twice daily. The specimen was CD4+ T cells sorted from blood, collected at week 4, from a patient treated with tofacitinib. The receptors were gathered from a human donor with alopecia areata.

The V call is TRBV27, the J call TRBJ2-7; D assignment may be TRBD1 or TRBD2 (5 bases each). CDR1 and CDR2 from the germline V gene are MNHEY and SMNVEV (reference sequence). This CDR3 has 16 residues. Trimming took 7 bases from V and 3 from J, leaving 22 bases between them. CDR3 protein: CASTLGAPRDGYEQYF. In nucleotides, the CDR3 is TGTGCCAGCACCCTCGGCGCCCCACGGGACGGCTACGAGCAGTACTTC.

The chain employs TRBV15 and TRBJ2-1, with D possibly matching TRBD2 (6 bases). Between the trimmed V and J ends, which lost 1 base and 7 bases, there was a span of 20 bases. The CDR3 sequence is 17 residues long. Per germline, CDR1 LNHNV and CDR2 YYDKDF (reference sequence). This chain's CDR3 is CATSRAHGTLGANEQFF. CDR3 sequence (DNA): TGTGCCACCAGCAGAGCTCACGGGACTCTCGGGGCGAATGAGCAGTTCTTC.

CDR3 loop: CATSRGIGGYTDTQYF. CDR3 coding DNA: TGTGCCACCAGCAGAGGGATAGGGGGTTATACAGATACGCAGTATTTT. V gene TRBV15 combines with J gene TRBJ2-3; tentative D call: TRBD1 (6 bases). CDR3 size: 16 residues. Between the trimmed V and J ends, which lost 1 base and 3 bases, there was a span of 14 bases. The germline V gene has CDR1 LNHNV and CDR2 YYDKDF (reference sequence).

Only one count was recorded for this clone. The rearrangement links TRBV6-5 to TRBJ2-7; maybe TRBD2 (5 bases). CDR1 and CDR2 from the germline V gene are MNHEY and SVGAGI. Trimming took 5 bases from V and 5 from J, leaving 13 bases between them. The CDR3 length is 13 residues. As DNA, the CDR3 is TGTGCCAGCAGTCCTAGCAGGTTTGACGAGCAGTACTTC. Its translation: CASSPSRFDEQYF.

This chain links TRBV29-1 with TRBJ2-1; 10 bases match TRBD2. Per the germline V gene, CDR1 is SQVTM and CDR2 is ANQGSEA. This CDR3 has 15 residues. With 7 bases clipped from V and 6 bases from J, the junction kept 12 bases outside the gene matches. In DNA form, the CDR3 reads TGCAGCGCCCGAGGTGCGAGCGGGGGGGCCAATGAGCAGTTCTTC. Protein product: CSARGASGGANEQFF.

CDR3 amino acids: CASSTTQGKGETQYF. The CDR3 region has the DNA TGTGCCAGCAGCACAACACAGGGAAAGGGAGAGACCCAGTACTTC. This chain uses TRBV5-4 with TRBJ2-5, with D perhaps matching TRBD1 (6 bases). Germline lookup yields CDR1 SGHNT and CDR2 YYREEE (reference sequence). Trimming removed 4 bases from V and 4 bases from J, with 17 bases in between. This CDR3 has 15 residues.

V usage is TRBV6-5 and J usage is TRBJ2-1, with 13 bases matching TRBD2. Germline V gene sequence: CDR1 MNHEY, CDR2 SVGAGI. V lost 2 bases and J lost 5; bases outside the gene matches: 3. The CDR3 runs 16 residues. The CDR3 DNA sequence: TGTGCCAGCAGTTACGCCGGGACTAGCGGGAACAATGAGCAGTTCTTC. It encodes CASSYAGTSGNNEQFF.

This clone was counted between two and nine times. The rearrangement joins TRBV13 to TRBJ1-1; 9 bases map to TRBD1. V lost 5 bases to trimming and J lost 7 bases; unmatched junction nucleotides: 11. The germline V gene has CDR1 PRHDT and CDR2 FYEKMQ (reference sequence). The CDR3 consists of 15 residues. The CDR3 here is CASSPRDRDPYEAFF. The CDR3 bases are TGTGCCAGCAGCCCACGGGACAGGGACCCTTATGAAGCTTTCTTT. The full variable domain, rest sourced from reference TRBV13 and TRBJ1-1, is AAGVIQSPRHLIKEKRETATLKCYPIPRHDTVYWYQQGPGQDPQFLISFYEKMQSDKGSIPDRFSAQQFSDYHSELNMSSLELGDSALYFCASSPRDRDPYEAFFGQGTRLTVV.